This passage covers 6 T cell receptor beta chains from one sample sequenced in a study of CD8+ T cells in alopecia areata. Described treatment: oral pan-JAK inhibitor, 5-10 mg twice daily. Sequencing relied on a cDNA template that was reverse transcribed from extracted RNA. The protocol was immunoSEQ multiplex PCR, while the TCRdb copy is restricted to in-frame clones and leaves out a portion. The sample yields about 120,000 clones, 53% seen once. This material consisted of CD4+ T cells sorted from blood, taken at week 4, from a patient treated with tofacitinib. These receptors all come from a human donor with alopecia areata.

The chain employs TRBV19 and TRBJ1-1; D gene ambiguous. This CDR3 has 13 residues. The V end was cut by 8 bases, the J end by 0 bases, with 10 bases between. The V gene's germline CDR1 is LNHDA and CDR2 SQIVND (reference sequence). The CDR3 region has the DNA TGTGCCAGTCATGGACGGGTGAACACTGAAGCTTTCTTT. Encoded protein: CASHGRVNTEAFF.

This chain links TRBV30 with TRBJ2-5; 8 bases map to TRBD1. There are 13 residues in the CDR3. J gave up 4 bases and V 8 bases, and 9 bases lay outside the gene matches. CDR1 and CDR2 (germline): GTSNPN, SVGIG (reference sequence). The CDR3 sequence is CASAQGARETQYF. The CDR3 DNA is TGTGCCAGCGCTCAGGGGGCGCGAGAGACCCAGTACTTC.

The chain employs TRBV4-2 and TRBJ1-1, with TRBD1 matching over 8 bases. V was pared by 1 base and J by 4 bases, with 2 bases of the junction left unmatched. The CDR3 totals 14 residues. CDR1 is LGHNA, CDR2 YNFKEQ, per germline. The CDR3 sequence: CASSQVDRVTEAFF. For the CDR3, the DNA is TGTGCCAGCAGCCAAGTGGACAGGGTCACTGAAGCTTTCTTT.

This clone has just a few counts. V is TRBV19 and J is TRBJ1-2; 8 bases agree with TRBD1. J was trimmed by 6 bases and V by 2 bases; bases with no gene match: 2. The CDR3 spans 13 residues. Germline V CDR1 and CDR2: LNHDA, SQIVND (reference sequence). The CDR3 spells CASSIQGAHGYTF. In nucleotides, the CDR3 is TGTGCCAGTAGTATACAGGGGGCGCATGGCTACACCTTC.

This clone was detected only a few times. The chain links TRBV30 to TRBJ2-3; 10 nucleotides align to TRBD2. V lost 1 base and J lost 3; bases outside the gene matches: 10. Germline assignment: CDR1 GTSNPN and CDR2 SVGIG (reference sequence). The length of the CDR3 is 17 residues. This CDR3 reads CAWSAPWSGRETDTQYF. In DNA, the CDR3 is TGTGCCTGGAGTGCCCCGTGGAGCGGGAGGGAGACAGATACGCAGTATTTT.

This clone was seen just once. The chain is built from TRBV29-1 and TRBJ2-7; possible D gene TRBD1, 5 bases. Deletions cut 6 bases from V and 1 base from J, with 7 bases between. The length of the CDR3 is 11 residues. Germline V gives CDR1 SQVTM, CDR2 ANQGSEA. CDR3 amino acids: CSVKGSYEQYF. DNA for the CDR3: TGCAGCGTGAAGGGGTCCTACGAGCAGTACTTC.